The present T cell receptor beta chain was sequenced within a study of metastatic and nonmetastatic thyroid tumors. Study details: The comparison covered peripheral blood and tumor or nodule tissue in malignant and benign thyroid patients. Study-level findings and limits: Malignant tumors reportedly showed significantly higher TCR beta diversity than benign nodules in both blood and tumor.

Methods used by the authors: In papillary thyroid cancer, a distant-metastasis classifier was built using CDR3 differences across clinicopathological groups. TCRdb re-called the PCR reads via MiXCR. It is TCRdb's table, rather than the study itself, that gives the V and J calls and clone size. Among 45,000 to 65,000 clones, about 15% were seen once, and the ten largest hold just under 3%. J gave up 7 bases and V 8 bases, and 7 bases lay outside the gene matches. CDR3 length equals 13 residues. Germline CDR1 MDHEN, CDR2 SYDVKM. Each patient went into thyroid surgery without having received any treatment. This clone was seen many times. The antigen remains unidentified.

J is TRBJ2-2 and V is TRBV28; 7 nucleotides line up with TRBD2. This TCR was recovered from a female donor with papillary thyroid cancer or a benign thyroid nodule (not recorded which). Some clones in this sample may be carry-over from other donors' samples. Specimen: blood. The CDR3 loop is CASRPREYGELFF. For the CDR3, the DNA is TGTGCCAGCCGACCGCGGGAGTACGGGGAGCTGTTTTTT.